Presented here are 14 T cell receptor beta chains from one specimen sequenced in a study of shared clonotypes between healthy human individuals. Assay used: immunoSEQ multiplex PCR; TCRdb lists only in-frame clones, some missing. The data show about 520,000 clones, with 70% to 80% seen just once and approximately 12% held by the top ten. The material sequenced was PBMCs. The receptors were sampled from a woman between 35 and 50 years old in good health. Some clones in this sample may be carry-over from other donors' samples.

This clone turned up a few times. The gene calls are TRBV28 and TRBJ2-1; 7 nucleotides align to TRBD2. The junction had 16 bases not matched to a gene; V was cut back by 6 bases and J by 5 bases. The CDR3 length is 17 residues. CDR1 is MDHEN and CDR2 is SYDVKM in the germline V gene. In nucleotides, the CDR3 is TGTGCCAGCAGCCCCGCGAGGGCGAGCGGGATGGACAATGAGCAGTTCTTC. Its protein product is CASSPARASGMDNEQFF.

The sample holds many counts of this clone. This chain joins TRBV28 and TRBJ1-2; D perhaps matches TRBD1 (6 bases). Trimming cost V 5 bases and J 7 bases, with 17 bases left between them. The CDR3 has 14 residues. Germline V CDR1 and CDR2: MDHEN, SYDVKM. The CDR3 DNA reads TGTGCCAGCAGTGGGGACACAGGGACTTCTGGCTACACCTTC. It codes for CASSGDTGTSGYTF.

The chain recombines TRBV27 with TRBJ1-1, with TRBD1 as a possible D gene (5 bases). In germline, CDR1 is MNHEY, CDR2 SMNVEV (reference sequence). With 3 bases removed from V and 5 bases from J, the gap between germline ends came to 22 bases. The CDR3 spans 17 residues. The CDR3 region is CASSLTVRPTGPTEAFF. For the CDR3, the DNA is TGTGCCAGCAGTTTGACCGTGCGCCCCACAGGTCCAACTGAAGCTTTCTTT.

This chain connects TRBV28 to TRBJ2-7; 8 bases align to TRBD2. The J call may not be correct, given that the DNA end is closer to TRBJ2-1. CDR3 length: 16 residues. In germline, CDR1 is MDHEN, CDR2 SYDVKM. The CDR3 bases are TGTGCCAGCAGAATGGGTGGCGGGAGGATCATGAATGAGCAGTTCTTC. The encoded protein is CASRMGGGRIMNEQFF.

In this sample, this clone turned up a few times. V gene TRBV6-1 combines with J gene TRBJ1-2; D remains ambiguous. Trimming removed 4 bases at V and 4 bases at J, with 10 bases between. This CDR3 has 13 amino acids. In germline, CDR1 is MNHNS, CDR2 SASEGT. The CDR3 sequence: CASSAGRAYGYTF. CDR3 nucleotide sequence: TGTGCCAGCAGTGCTGGGAGAGCCTATGGCTACACCTTC.

The J gene is TRBJ2-1, the V gene TRBV19, with 10 bases identical to TRBD2. This CDR3 spans 16 amino acids. V was clipped by 5 bases and J by 3 bases; unmatched bases: 7. Germline V CDR1 and CDR2: LNHDA, SQIVND (reference sequence). In nucleotides, the CDR3 is TGTGCCAGTAGTTCACGGACTAGCGGAGTCTACAATGAGCAGTTCTTC. This translates into CASSSRTSGVYNEQFF.

The rearrangement joins TRBV28 to TRBJ2-5; 11 bases align to TRBD2. The length of the CDR3 is 16 residues. V dropped 4 bases and J dropped 5; count of bases not matched to a gene: 9. In germline, CDR1 is MDHEN, CDR2 SYDVKM. Here the CDR3 DNA reads TGTGCCAGCAGTTCGCTAGCGGGAGGCCCCCATGAGACCCAGTACTTC. This translates into CASSSLAGGPHETQYF. Drawing the rest from reference TRBV28 and TRBJ2-5, the complete variable domain is DVKVTQSSRYLVKRTGEKVFLECVQDMDHENMFWYRQDPGLGLRLIYFSYDVKMKEKGDIPEGYSVSREKKERFSLILESASTNQTSMYLCASSSLAGGPHETQYFGPGTRLLVL.

The chain carries TRBV28 and TRBJ2-3, with D possibly TRBD2 on 5 matching bases. The CDR3 is 16 amino acids. Trimming removed 3 bases from V and 2 bases from J, with 15 bases in between. Germline V gene sequence: CDR1 MDHEN, CDR2 SYDVKM. CDR3 residues: CASSFNTGGPTDTQYF. Written as DNA, the CDR3 is TGTGCCAGCAGTTTTAATACTGGAGGACCCACAGATACGCAGTATTTT.

V gene TRBV15 combines with J gene TRBJ2-5; 9 bases match TRBD2. Germline V CDR1 and CDR2: LNHNV, YYDKDF (reference sequence). V dropped 0 bases and J dropped 1; count of bases not matched to a gene: 12. The CDR3 has 19 residues. The CDR3 loop is CATSRDVGGRGQIQETQYF. DNA for the CDR3: TGTGCCACCAGCAGAGATGTGGGCGGGAGGGGCCAGATCCAAGAGACCCAGTACTTC.

The chain carries TRBV14 and TRBJ2-2; 8 bases map to TRBD2. The CDR3 has 16 amino acids. Losses at the gene ends were 3 bases for V and 5 bases for J; bases not matched to a gene: 8. CDR1 SGHDN and CDR2 FVKESK come from the germline V gene. CDR3 in DNA: TGTGCCAGCAGCCAGTTTGGTCCGGGAGGGACCGGGGAGCTGTTTTTT. Translating gives CASSQFGPGGTGELFF. Full variable domain (remainder filled in from reference TRBV14 and TRBJ2-2): EAGVTQFPSHSVIEKGQTVTLRCDPISGHDNLYWYRRVMGKEIKFLLHFVKESKQDESGMPNNRFLAERTGGTYSTLKVQPAELEDSGVYFCASSQFGPGGTGELFFGEGSRLTVL.

This clone turned up a few times. J is TRBJ2-2 and V is TRBV4-2; TRBD1 or TRBD2 may be the D gene (6 bases each). V was shortened by 0 bases and J by 5 bases, with 19 bases between the two germline ends. This CDR3 is 18 amino acids long. Germline CDR1 LGHNA, CDR2 YNFKEQ. CDR3: CASSQESLSEGGTGELFF. For the CDR3, the DNA is TGTGCCAGCAGCCAAGAAAGTCTGTCCGAGGGGGGAACCGGGGAGCTGTTTTTT.

This chain connects TRBV4-1 to TRBJ2-2; 9 bases fit TRBD2. The CDR3 has 19 residues. CDR1 and CDR2 (germline): MGHRA, YSYEKL. The V gene end was trimmed by 3 bases and the J gene end by 0 bases; junction bases not matched to a gene: 11. CDR3 bases: TGCGCCAGCAGCCAGACCCTGGGGCTAGCGGGATCGAACACCGGGGAGCTGTTTTTT. This translates into CASSQTLGLAGSNTGELFF.

V usage is TRBV28 and J usage is TRBJ1-1; 7 bases line up with TRBD1. V gave up 5 bases and J gave up 0 bases; unmatched junction bases: 6. The CDR3 totals 15 residues. Germline CDR1 reads MDHEN; CDR2 reads SYDVKM. The CDR3 loop is CASSATGAMNTEAFF. DNA of the CDR3: TGTGCCAGCAGTGCTACAGGGGCCATGAACACTGAAGCTTTCTTT.

The V and J genes are TRBV25-1 and TRBJ1-3, with 11 bases matching TRBD1. V was pared by 5 bases and J by 3 bases, with 3 bases of the junction left unmatched. The length of the CDR3 is 15 residues. The V gene's germline CDR1 is MGHDK and CDR2 SYGVNS. CDR3 DNA sequence: TGTGCCAGCAGTAAGGACAGGGGGCTTGGAAACACCATATATTTT. It encodes CASSKDRGLGNTIYF.